These T cell receptor beta chains were read from a single sample in a study of T-cell reconstitution after alpha-beta-depleted transplantation in children. TCRdb independently ran MiXCR on the PCR reads; one entry per CDR3 protein. The sample holds 500,000 to 650,000 distinct CDR3 sequences; about 10% are singletons and the top ten take 13% to 15%. The sample was PBMCs, mostly from graft donor cells, taken 180 days after TCRalphabeta/CD19-depleted stem cell transplant. These receptor sequences come from a female patient aged 2-15 years who had a stem cell transplant for aplastic anemia, so the T cells may come from the graft donor. CDR3s include the opening cysteine and the closing phenylalanine or tryptophan. The D gene is left open where the match is weak. Not all rows give a size; the values are once, few, many and, for expanded clones, a class.

few	NA	TRBJ2-5	TRBV5-1	TGCGCCAGCAGCCCCCCCCGGACAGAAGAGACCCAGTACTTC	CASSPPRTEETQYF
NA	NA	TRBJ2-2	TRBV20-1	TGCAGTACTCCGGGACGGATCACCGGGGAGCTGTTTTTT	CSTPGRITGELFF
few	TRBD2	TRBJ2-1	TRBV2	TGTGCCAGCAGTGCCACGGGAGGGCCGGGGCTAAGGGAGCAGTTCTTC	CASSATGGPGLREQFF
few	NA	TRBJ2-7	TRBV4-3	TGCGCCAGCAGCCAAGGATCCACCCCACACTACGAGCAGTACTTC	CASSQGSTPHYEQYF
NA	NA	TRBJ2-4	TRBV9	TGTGCCAGCAGCCCTGGTGCAGGGGAGTTAGCCAAAAACATTCAGTACTTC	CASSPGAGELAKNIQYF
many	NA	TRBJ2-2	TRBV5-5	TGTGCCAGCAAGTGGACCGGGGAGCTGTTTTTT	CASKWTGELFF
NA	TRBD1	TRBJ1-1	TRBV18	TGTGCCAGCTCACTTGACAGGGGGCGAACTGAAGCTTTCTTT	CASSLDRGRTEAFF
NA	NA	TRBJ1-3	TRBV20-1	TGCAGTGCCGGACAGAGAAACACCATATATTTT	CSAGQRNTIYF
NA	NA	TRBJ2-1	TRBV6-2/TRBV6-3	TGTGCCAGCAGTAACCCCTACAATGAGCAGTTCTTC	CASSNPYNEQFF
NA	NA	TRBJ2-1	TRBV27	TGTGCCAGCAGTCCCGGGACTTACGACAATGAGCAGTTCTTC	CASSPGTYDNEQFF
NA	NA	TRBJ1-5	TRBV6-2/TRBV6-3	TGTGCCAGCAGTTACTCGAGGCAAAAGAAAGGACAGCTAAATCAGCCCCAGCATTTT	CASSYSRQKKGQLNQPQHF
NA	NA	TRBJ2-5	TRBV18	TGTGCCAGCTCCCGGGACACCGAGACCCAGTACTTC	CASSRDTETQYF
few	NA	TRBJ1-3	TRBV20-1	TGCAGTGCCCTGGTGCGGAGGATCTCTGGAAACACCATATATTTT	CSALVRRISGNTIYF
few	NA	TRBJ2-2	TRBV7-2	TGTGCCAGCAGCTATAGGACCGCCGGGGAGCTGTTTTTT	CASSYRTAGELFF
NA	TRBD1	TRBJ1-1	TRBV7-2	TGTGCCAGCAGCTTAGTTTTCCGTACAGGGGGGGGTACTGAAGCTTTCTTT	CASSLVFRTGGGTEAFF
few	TRBD1	TRBJ1-3	TRBV12-3/TRBV12-4	TGTGCCAGCAGCAGGACAGGGGGCACTGGAAACACCATATATTTT	CASSRTGGTGNTIYF
few	TRBD2	TRBJ2-1	TRBV7-3	TGTGCCAGCAGCTTAAAGGGCGGGAGTGAGCAGTTCTTC	CASSLKGGSEQFF
few	NA	TRBJ1-5	TRBV6-5	TGTGCCAGCAGTTACTCGTGGGGCGTGGGTAATCAGCCCCAGCATTTT	CASSYSWGVGNQPQHF
few	TRBD2	TRBJ2-5	TRBV7-2	TGTGCCAGCAGCTCCCTGACTAGCGCTGGCAAGACCCAGTACTTC	CASSSLTSAGKTQYF
NA	TRBD2	TRBJ2-1	TRBV6-2/TRBV6-3	TGTGCCAGCAGTTTTAATACAGCGGGGGGGCAGGATGAGCAGTTCTTC	CASSFNTAGGQDEQFF
NA	TRBD2	TRBJ2-7	TRBV28	TGTGCCAGCAGAGCGTCGACTAGCGGGGGGAACGAGCAGTACTTC	CASRASTSGGNEQYF
NA	NA	TRBJ2-2	TRBV12-3/TRBV12-4	TGTGCGCAATTAGCCAGCCGTTACACCGGGGAGCTGTTTTTT	CAQLASRYTGELFF
many	NA	TRBJ2-1	TRBV28	TGTGCCAGCAGTTTATCGCGAGGACTAGAGCAGTTCTTC	CASSLSRGLEQFF
NA	TRBD2	TRBJ2-7	TRBV6-5	TGTGCCAGCAGTTACTCTAGCGGGAGGGCCCGTGAGCAGTACTTC	CASSYSSGRAREQYF
few	TRBD1	TRBJ1-5	TRBV5-5	TGTGCCAGCCGTCGAACAGGGGATCAGCCCCAGCATTTT	CASRRTGDQPQHF
many	NA	TRBJ2-2	TRBV11-3	TGTGCCAGCAGCTTAGTCCAGGACCCATACCTTACTCCGAACACCGGGGAGCTGTTTTTT	CASSLVQDPYLTPNTGELFF
many	NA	TRBJ1-5	TRBV24-1	TGTGCCACCAGTGATTCCGCCGTTGGGTGGACGAATCAGCCCCAGCATTTT	CATSDSAVGWTNQPQHF
few	NA	TRBJ2-5	TRBV7-6	TGTGCCAGCTGCCGGGGTAGCGGACTACAAGAGACCCAGTACTTC	CASCRGSGLQETQYF
many	NA	TRBJ2-2	TRBV12-3/TRBV12-4	TGTGCCAGCAACGGGCCCCCGAGCACCGGGGAGCTGTTTTTT	CASNGPPSTGELFF
NA	TRBD1	TRBJ2-1	TRBV7-9	TGTGCCAGCATCCGACACCGGGACAGGGACTGGAATGAGCAGTTCTTC	CASIRHRDRDWNEQFF
NA	TRBD1	TRBJ1-4	TRBV10-3	TGTGCCATCAGTGAGTCGGGACAGCCTAATGAAAAACTGTTTTTT	CAISESGQPNEKLFF